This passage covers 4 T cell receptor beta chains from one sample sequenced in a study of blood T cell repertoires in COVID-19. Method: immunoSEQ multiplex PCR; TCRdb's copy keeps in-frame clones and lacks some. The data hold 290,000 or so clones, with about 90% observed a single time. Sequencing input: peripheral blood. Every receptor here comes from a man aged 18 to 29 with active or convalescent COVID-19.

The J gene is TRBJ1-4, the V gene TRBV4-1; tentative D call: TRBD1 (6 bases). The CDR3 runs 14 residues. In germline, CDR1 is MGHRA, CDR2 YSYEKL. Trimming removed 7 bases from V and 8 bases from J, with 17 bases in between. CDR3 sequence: CASTPSQGREKLFF. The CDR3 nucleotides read TGCGCCAGCACCCCAAGCCAGGGGCGGGAAAAACTGTTTTTT.

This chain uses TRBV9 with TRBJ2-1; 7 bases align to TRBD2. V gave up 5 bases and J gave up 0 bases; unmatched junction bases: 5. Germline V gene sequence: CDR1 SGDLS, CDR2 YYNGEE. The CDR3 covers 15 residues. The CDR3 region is CASRPWGGSYNEQFF. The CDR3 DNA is TGTGCCAGCAGGCCCTGGGGGGGCTCCTACAATGAGCAGTTCTTC.

DNA of the CDR3: TGTGCCAGCAGCTCGGGTGGCGGACTCTACGAGCAGTACTTC. Protein product: CASSSGGGLYEQYF. The chain has TRBV7-8 and TRBJ2-7; a weak D match, TRBD2 (5 bases). The V end lost 4 bases, the J end lost 3 bases, and 13 bases lay between the germline ends. The CDR3 has 14 amino acids. Looked up from germline, CDR1 is SGHVS and CDR2 is FQNEAQ.

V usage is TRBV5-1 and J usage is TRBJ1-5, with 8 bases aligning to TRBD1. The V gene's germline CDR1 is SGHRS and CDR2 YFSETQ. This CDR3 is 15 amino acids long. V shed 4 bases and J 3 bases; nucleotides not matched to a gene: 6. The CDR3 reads CASSEWTGTNQPQHF. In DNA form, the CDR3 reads TGCGCCAGCAGCGAATGGACAGGGACCAATCAGCCCCAGCATTTT.